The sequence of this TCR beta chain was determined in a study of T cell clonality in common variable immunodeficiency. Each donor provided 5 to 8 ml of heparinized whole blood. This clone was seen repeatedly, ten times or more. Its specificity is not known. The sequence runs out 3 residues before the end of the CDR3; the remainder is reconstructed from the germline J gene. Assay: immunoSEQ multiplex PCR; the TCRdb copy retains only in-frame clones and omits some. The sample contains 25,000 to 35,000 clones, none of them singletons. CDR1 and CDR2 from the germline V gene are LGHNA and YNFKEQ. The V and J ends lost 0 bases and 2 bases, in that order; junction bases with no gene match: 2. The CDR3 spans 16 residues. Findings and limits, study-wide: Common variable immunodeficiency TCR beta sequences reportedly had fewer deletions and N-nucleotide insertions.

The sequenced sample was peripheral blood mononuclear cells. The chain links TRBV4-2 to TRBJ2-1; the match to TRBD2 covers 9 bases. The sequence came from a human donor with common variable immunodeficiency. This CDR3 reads CASSQEPSGAYNEQFF. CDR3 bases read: TGTGCCAGCAGCCAAGAGCCTAGCGGGGCCTACAATGAG.